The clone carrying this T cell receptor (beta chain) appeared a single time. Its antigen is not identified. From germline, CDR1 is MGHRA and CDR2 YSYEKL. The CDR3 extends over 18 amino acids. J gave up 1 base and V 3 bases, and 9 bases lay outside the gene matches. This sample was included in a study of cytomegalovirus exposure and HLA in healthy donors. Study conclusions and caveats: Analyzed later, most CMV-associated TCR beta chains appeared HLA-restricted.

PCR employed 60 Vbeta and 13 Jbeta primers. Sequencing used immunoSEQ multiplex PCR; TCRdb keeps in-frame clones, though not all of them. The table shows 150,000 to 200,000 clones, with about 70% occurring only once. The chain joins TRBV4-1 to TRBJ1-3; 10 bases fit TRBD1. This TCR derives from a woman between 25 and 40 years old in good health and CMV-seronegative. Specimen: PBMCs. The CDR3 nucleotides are TGCGCCAGCAGCCAGGGGACAGGGGAAGGTTGGTCTGGAAACACCATATATTTT. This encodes CASSQGTGEGWSGNTIYF.